One and the same sample provided the 7 T cell receptor beta chains below, sequenced in a study of shared clonotypes between healthy human individuals. Clones were sequenced by immunoSEQ multiplex PCR, and TCRdb holds only the in-frame ones, with some missing. The sample holds some 500,000 clones, around 80% seen once. Material: PBMCs. These receptors were collected from a woman aged 40-49 years in good health. Some clones in this sample may be carry-over from other donors' samples.

This clone came up a few times. This sequence joins TRBV5-1 and TRBJ2-2, with 7 bases aligning to TRBD1. After removal of 2 bases from V and 7 bases from J, the junction contained 11 bases not matched to a gene. This CDR3 has 16 residues. Germline V CDR1 and CDR2: SGHRS, YFSETQ. The CDR3 reads CASSFGQAQWDGELFF. CDR3 sequence (DNA): TGCGCCAGCAGCTTCGGACAGGCGCAGTGGGACGGGGAGCTGTTTTTT.

CDR3 in amino acids: CASSLIDRSQETQYF. The CDR3 coding sequence is TGTGCCAGCAGTCTGATTGACAGGTCGCAAGAGACCCAGTACTTC. The chain is built from TRBV6-1 and TRBJ2-5; a weak D match, TRBD1 (6 bases). The CDR3 spans 15 residues. Germline-derived CDR1 and CDR2 are MNHNS and SASEGT. Trimming removed 5 bases from V and 2 bases from J, with 15 bases in between.

This clone occurred many times. The V gene is TRBV28, the J gene TRBJ2-3; perhaps TRBD2 as D (6 bases). CDR3 length: 16 residues. Trimming pared 3 bases from V and 0 bases from J, leaving 13 bases between. Germline loops: CDR1 MDHEN, CDR2 SYDVKM. CDR3 sequence: CASSFTGRVSTDTQYF. The CDR3 DNA is TGTGCCAGCAGTTTTACCGGGAGAGTTAGCACAGATACGCAGTATTTT.

The sample holds a few counts of this clone. The rearrangement joins TRBV7-6 to TRBJ2-7, with D hard to call. The length of the CDR3 is 14 residues. Germline assignment: CDR1 SGHVS and CDR2 FNYEAQ. Trimming took 5 bases from V and 0 from J, leaving 11 bases between them. The CDR3 DNA reads TGTGCCAGCAGCCACGGGTTGCGCTCCTACGAGCAGTACTTC. Protein: CASSHGLRSYEQYF.

The chain has TRBV27 and TRBJ1-2, with a tentative D call TRBD1 (5 bases). The CDR3 is 15 amino acids. V lost 4 bases and J lost 7, with 19 bases in between. Germline lookup yields CDR1 MNHEY and CDR2 SMNVEV (reference sequence). Written as DNA, the CDR3 is TGTGCCAGCAGTTCGGGGGGTAGGGGAGTAGGTGGCTACACCTTC. Translated: CASSSGGRGVGGYTF.

This clone has more than one count but fewer than ten. The chain recombines TRBV19 with TRBJ2-7; the match to TRBD1 covers 9 bases. CDR3 length equals 15 residues. Germline-derived CDR1 and CDR2 are LNHDA and SQIVND (reference sequence). J lost 2 bases, V lost 5 bases, and 7 bases had no gene match. CDR3 amino acids: CASSLRTGDAYEQYF. CDR3 DNA: TGTGCCAGTAGTCTGCGGACAGGGGATGCCTACGAGCAGTACTTC.

Comments on this clone: A single base separates this from a much larger clone, so it may be a read error. The same CDR3 is also encoded by other DNA sequences in this sample. In DNA, the CDR3 is TGTGCCAGCAGTGAAGGGGTCGGGACGGCTTCCTACGAGCAGTACTTC. It translates to CASSEGVGTASYEQYF. This chain connects TRBV2 to TRBJ2-7; D tentatively fits TRBD1 or TRBD2 (5 bases each). The length of the CDR3 is 16 residues. Germline assignment: CDR1 SNHLY and CDR2 FYNNEI. The V end was cut by 1 base, the J end by 1 base, with 14 bases between.